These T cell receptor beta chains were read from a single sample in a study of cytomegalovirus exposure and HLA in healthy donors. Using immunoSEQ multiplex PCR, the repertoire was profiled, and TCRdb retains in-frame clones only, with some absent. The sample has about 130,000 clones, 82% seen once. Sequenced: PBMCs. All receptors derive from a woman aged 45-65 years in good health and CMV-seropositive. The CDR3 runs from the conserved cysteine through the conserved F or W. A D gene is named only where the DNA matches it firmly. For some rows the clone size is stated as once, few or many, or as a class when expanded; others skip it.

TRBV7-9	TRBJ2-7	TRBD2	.	CASSLALAGGLSYEQYF	TGTGCCAGCAGCCTAGCCCTAGCGGGAGGGCTTAGCTACGAGCAGTACTTC
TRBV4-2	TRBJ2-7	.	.	CASSQVDSEYEQYF	TGTGCCAGCAGCCAAGTTGACAGTGAGTACGAGCAGTACTTC
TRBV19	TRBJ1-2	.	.	CASSVGSEYYGYTF	TGTGCCAGTAGTGTTGGGTCGGAGTACTATGGCTACACCTTC
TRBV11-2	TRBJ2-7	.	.	CASSLFYGRYEQYF	TGTGCCAGCAGCTTATTCTACGGTCGCTACGAGCAGTACTTC
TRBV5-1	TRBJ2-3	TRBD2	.	CASSLGGLGTDTQYF	TGCGCCAGCAGCTTGGGGGGACTAGGCACAGATACGCAGTATTTT
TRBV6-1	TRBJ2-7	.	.	CASSSGVRHEQYF	TGTGCCAGCAGTTCAGGGGTCAGGCACGAGCAGTACTTC
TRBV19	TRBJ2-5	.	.	CASSPSVGEETQYF	TGTGCCAGTAGTCCATCGGTCGGGGAAGAGACCCAGTACTTC
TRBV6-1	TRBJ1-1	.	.	CASSDFRDTVNTEAFF	TGTGCCAGCAGTGACTTTCGGGACACCGTAAACACTGAAGCTTTCTTT
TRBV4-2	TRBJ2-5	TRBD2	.	CASSQEGGRGETQYF	TGTGCCAGCAGCCAAGAAGGCGGGAGGGGGGAGACCCAGTACTTC
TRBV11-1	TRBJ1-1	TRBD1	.	CASSHRGKGPEAFF	TGTGCCAGCAGCCACAGGGGGAAGGGGCCTGAAGCTTTCTTT
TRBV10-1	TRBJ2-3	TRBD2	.	CASSQRRTSGNTDTQYF	TGCGCCAGCAGTCAGAGACGGACTAGCGGAAACACAGATACGCAGTATTTT
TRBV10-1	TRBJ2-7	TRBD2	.	CASSEGRSGGSNEQYF	TGCGCCAGCAGTGAAGGTCGATCGGGGGGAAGTAACGAGCAGTACTTC
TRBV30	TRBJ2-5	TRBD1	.	CAWRKGGQQETQYF	TGTGCCTGGAGAAAAGGGGGACAGCAAGAGACCCAGTACTTC
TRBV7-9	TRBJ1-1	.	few	CASSLATGPRRGTEAFF	TGTGCCAGCAGCTTAGCGACGGGACCTCGGCGGGGCACTGAAGCTTTCTTT
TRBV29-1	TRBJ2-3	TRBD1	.	CSVRQGGTDTQYF	TGCAGCGTTCGACAGGGGGGCACAGATACGCAGTATTTT
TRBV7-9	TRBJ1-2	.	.	CASSPQGTYGYTF	TGTGCCAGCAGCCCCCAGGGGACCTATGGCTACACCTTC
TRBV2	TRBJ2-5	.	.	CASNNRSGGETQYF	TGTGCCAGCAACAACAGGTCAGGTGGAGAGACCCAGTACTTC
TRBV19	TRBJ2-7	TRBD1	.	CATKTGYEQYF	TGTGCCACCAAGACAGGGTACGAGCAGTACTTC
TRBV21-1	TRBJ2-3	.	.	CASSKAYSGERTDTQYF	TGTGCCAGCAGCAAAGCTTACAGCGGGGAGCGCACAGATACGCAGTATTTT
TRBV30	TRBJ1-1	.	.	CAWSVRGFWGQRDTEAFF	TGTGCCTGGAGTGTAAGGGGTTTTTGGGGGCAACGAGACACTGAAGCTTTCTTT
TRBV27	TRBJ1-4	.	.	CASSLDLRGEKLFF	TGTGCCAGCAGTTTGGATCTCAGGGGCGAAAAACTGTTTTTT
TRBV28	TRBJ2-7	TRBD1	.	CASSPPGETGETYEQYF	TGTGCCAGCAGTCCCCCGGGGGAGACAGGGGAAACCTACGAGCAGTACTTC
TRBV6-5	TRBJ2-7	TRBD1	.	CASSYTTGTGYEQYF	TGTGCCAGCAGTTACACTACCGGGACAGGGTACGAGCAGTACTTC
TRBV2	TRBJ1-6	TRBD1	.	CASSGTGSSYNSPLHF	TGTGCCAGCAGTGGGACAGGTAGCTCCTATAATTCACCCCTCCACTTT
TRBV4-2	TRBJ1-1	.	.	CASSQYAGPTEAFF	TGTGCCAGCAGCCAATATGCAGGGCCCACTGAAGCTTTCTTT
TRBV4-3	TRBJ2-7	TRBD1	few	CASSQDHRTGYEQYF	TGCGCCAGCAGCCAAGATCATAGGACAGGCTACGAGCAGTACTTC
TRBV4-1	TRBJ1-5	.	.	CASSPRDTVNQPQHF	TGCGCCAGCAGCCCCCGGGACACCGTGAATCAGCCCCAGCATTTT
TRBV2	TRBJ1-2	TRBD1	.	CARAPGQGNYGYTF	TGTGCCAGGGCGCCGGGACAGGGGAACTATGGCTACACCTTC
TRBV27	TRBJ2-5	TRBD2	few	CASSSGGTLPGETQYF	TGTGCCAGCAGTTCGGGGGGGACCCTACCGGGAGAGACCCAGTACTTC
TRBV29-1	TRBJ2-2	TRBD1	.	CSAGTVPNTGELFF	TGCAGCGCCGGGACAGTTCCGAACACCGGGGAGCTGTTTTTT
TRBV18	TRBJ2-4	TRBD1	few	CASSPGVTGNIQYF	TGTGCCAGCTCACCGGGGGTGACAGGGAACATTCAGTACTTC
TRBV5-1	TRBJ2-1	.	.	CASRPPGNPSYNEQFF	TGCGCCAGCAGACCCCCCGGGAACCCCTCCTACAATGAGCAGTTCTTC
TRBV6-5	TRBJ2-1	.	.	CASSWLGGEQFF	TGTGCCAGCAGTTGGTTAGGAGGTGAGCAGTTCTTC
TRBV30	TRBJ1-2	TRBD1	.	CAWATGTGVYGYTF	TGTGCCTGGGCTACCGGGACAGGGGTTTATGGCTACACCTTC
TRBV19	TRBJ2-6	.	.	CASSMLGGVSGANVLTF	TGTGCCAGTAGTATGTTAGGGGGGGTCTCTGGGGCCAACGTCCTGACTTTC
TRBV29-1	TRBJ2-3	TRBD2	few	CSTRTSGTDTQYF	TGCAGCACCCGGACTAGCGGCACAGATACGCAGTATTTT
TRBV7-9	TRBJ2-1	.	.	CASSAPWRGPEQFF	TGTGCCAGCAGCGCTCCTTGGCGGGGGCCTGAGCAGTTCTTC
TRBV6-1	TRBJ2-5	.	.	CASSEGSGAQETQYF	TGTGCCAGCAGTGAAGGGAGCGGAGCCCAAGAGACCCAGTACTTC
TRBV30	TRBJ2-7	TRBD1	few	CAWERQGGREQYF	TGTGCCTGGGAAAGACAGGGGGGACGCGAGCAGTACTTC
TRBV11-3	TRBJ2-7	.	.	CASSLVSGYEQYF	TGTGCCAGCAGCTTAGTCAGTGGCTACGAGCAGTACTTC
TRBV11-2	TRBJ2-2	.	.	CASSFTRDTYTGELFF	TGTGCCAGCAGCTTCACAAGGGACACCTACACCGGGGAGCTGTTTTTT
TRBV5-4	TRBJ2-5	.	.	CASSLHPRETQYF	TGTGCCAGCAGCTTGCACCCTCGGGAGACCCAGTACTTC
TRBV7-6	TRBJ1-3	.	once	CASSPRGLSGNTIYF	TGTGCCAGCAGCCCCAGGGGTCTATCTGGAAACACCATATATTTT
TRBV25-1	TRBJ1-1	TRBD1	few	CASGGQVNTEAFF	TGTGCCAGCGGAGGACAGGTTAACACTGAAGCTTTCTTT
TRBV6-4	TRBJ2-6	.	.	CASSDSSGANGLTF	TGTGCCAGCAGTGACTCCTCTGGGGCCAACGGCCTGACTTTC
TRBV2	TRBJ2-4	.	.	CASSLTGLGNIQYF	TGTGCCAGCAGCTTAACAGGGTTAGGAAACATTCAGTACTTC
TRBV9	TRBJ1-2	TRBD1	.	CASSASPGQVINGGYTF	TGTGCCAGCAGCGCATCCCCGGGACAGGTAATCAATGGTGGCTACACCTTC
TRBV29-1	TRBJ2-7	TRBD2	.	CSVGASGTSGQYF	TGCAGCGTTGGGGCTAGCGGGACTTCTGGGCAGTACTTC
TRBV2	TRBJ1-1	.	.	CASRGHLEAFF	TGTGCCAGCAGAGGACATCTTGAAGCTTTCTTT
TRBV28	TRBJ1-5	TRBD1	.	CASSSGTGARYSNQPQHF	TGTGCCAGCAGTTCCGGGACAGGGGCGAGATATAGCAATCAGCCCCAGCATTTT
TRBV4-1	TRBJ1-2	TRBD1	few	CASSQHRDSSNYGYTF	TGCGCCAGCAGCCAACACCGGGACAGCTCGAACTATGGCTACACCTTC
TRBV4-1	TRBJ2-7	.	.	CASSQVGAGVYEQYF	TGCGCCAGCAGCCAAGTAGGAGCAGGGGTGTACGAGCAGTACTTC
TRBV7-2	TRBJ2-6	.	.	CASSPTGSGANVLTF	TGTGCCAGCAGTCCTACAGGGTCTGGGGCCAACGTCCTGACTTTC